This note documents a single T cell receptor (beta chain) sequence. Its specific antigen is unknown. Base qualities are not at hand, and no much larger clone is one base apart. TCRbeta CDR3 regions were amplified from genomic DNA using the immunoSEQ Assay, a bias-controlled multiplex PCR. As for how the authors treated the data: Nucleated cell counts per sample were estimated from amplification of reference gene primers within the assay. Sequence reads were collapsed and filtered to measure the absolute abundance of every unique TCRbeta CDR3 rearrangement. Productive Simpson clonality was computed per sample as the square root of Simpson's diversity index over productive rearrangements. This is the immuneACCESS table as TCRdb keeps it, with only in-frame sequences that have V and J called. A part of the clones is gone; compared with another copy, unresolved V genes explain less than half, and the rest is unexplained. V, J and clone size are those of that table, while D and trimming were read from the DNA. The sample contains some 38,000 clones, approximately 80% of them found a single time. The ten largest clonotypes hold approximately 15% of the sample.

This record comes from a study of blood T cell repertoires in COVID-19 (dated by TCRdb to 2018 to 2021). In the study overall: The collaborator samples originated in the United States, Italy and Spain and spanned the acute and convalescent phases of COVID-19. A de-identified subject ID, COVID-19 status, age in years and sex were almost always included in the sample metadata. The material from the prospective study consisted of cDNA or gDNA derived from T cells, B-cell-depleted T cells, or PBMCs. Samples came from the ongoing ImmuneRACE study (first 160 participants) plus 1,254 subjects from 6 global collaborators. The repertoires were released in a freely available public database intended as a resource for research on the immune response to SARS-CoV-2. Deeply sampled blood TCRbeta repertoires from subjects exposed to, actively infected with, or recovered from COVID-19 were included in the dataset. Where available, HLA class I and class II types were taken from metadata supplied by the sample provider and were not determined by assay-based typing. The full study reports these points: The quantity of clinical and demographic metadata differed by source and by participant and was supplied without curation.

In the germline V gene, CDR1 corresponds to MDHEN and CDR2 to SYDVKM. V is cut back by 8 bases and J by 3 bases, with 11 bases in the junction unmatched. The CDR3 holds 15 amino acids from the cysteine to the phenylalanine. The CDR3 DNA has 45 bases and is translated from base 1. The collaborating institutions used their own protocols to collect whole blood in K2EDTA tubes. For TCRbeta analysis, collaborators shipped samples in one of three forms: frozen whole blood, isolated PBMCs, or DNA extracted from either of those sample types. The TCR comes from an older woman with acute or convalescent COVID-19. Material for sequencing was peripheral blood. The chain is assembled from TRBV28 and TRBJ2-7; TRBD1 lines up with 9 middle nucleotides. The CDR3 here reads CASPPSQGAFYEQYF. The nucleotides read TGTGCCAGCCCTCCCTCACAGGGGGCATTCTACGAGCAGTACTTC.